Listed below are T cell receptor beta chains from one sample, sequenced in a study of blood T cell repertoires in COVID-19. TCRdb keeps only in-frame clones here, not all; method: immunoSEQ multiplex PCR. The data contain under 250,000 clones, over 65% of them singletons. Sequencing was carried out using peripheral blood. The origin of the receptors is an older woman with active or convalescent COVID-19. The CDR3 runs from the conserved cysteine through the conserved F or W. Fields, in order: V gene, D gene, J gene, clone size, CDR3 DNA, CDR3 protein. A D gene is named only where the DNA matches it firmly. Clone sizes are given selectively: once, few, many, or a class where the clone is expanded.

V: TRBV6-5; D: .; J: TRBJ1-5; size: few; DNA: TGTGCCAGCAGGTCCTCAGATAGCTATCAGCCCCAGCATTTT; CDR3: CASRSSDSYQPQHF
V: TRBV5-5; D: .; J: TRBJ1-1; size: .; DNA: TGTGCCAGCAGCTGGGACATGTCTGAAGCTTTCTTT; CDR3: CASSWDMSEAFF
V: TRBV5-4; D: .; J: TRBJ1-1; size: many; DNA: TGTGCCAGCAGCTTCGGGACTGAAGCTTTCTTT; CDR3: CASSFGTEAFF
V: TRBV20-1; D: TRBD1; J: TRBJ2-1; size: .; DNA: TGCAGTGCTAGTCCCACCGGGACAGGGTACAATGAGCAGTTCTTC; CDR3: CSASPTGTGYNEQFF
V: TRBV19; D: .; J: TRBJ1-1; size: .; DNA: TGTGCCAGTAGCCAAAGGACACTACCCCCGAACACTGAAGCTTTCTTT; CDR3: CASSQRTLPPNTEAFF
V: TRBV28; D: TRBD1; J: TRBJ1-2; size: .; DNA: TGTGCCAGCCTACAGGGGAACGAAGGCTACACCTTC; CDR3: CASLQGNEGYTF
V: TRBV7-9; D: .; J: TRBJ1-2; size: .; DNA: TGTGCCAGCAGCTTATGGCCAGGCAGAGACTATGGCTACACCTTC; CDR3: CASSLWPGRDYGYTF
V: TRBV28; D: .; J: TRBJ2-7; size: .; DNA: TGTGCCAGTGCAGACAGGCAAGGCTCCTACGAGCAGTACTTC; CDR3: CASADRQGSYEQYF
V: TRBV29-1; D: TRBD1; J: TRBJ2-3; size: .; DNA: TGCAGCGTTGGGGGACAGGGGGGAAAAGATACGCAGTATTTT; CDR3: CSVGGQGGKDTQYF
V: TRBV18; D: .; J: TRBJ2-1; size: .; DNA: TGTGCCAGCTCACCTCCATCGGGGGTGGCCTACAATGAGCAGTTCTTC; CDR3: CASSPPSGVAYNEQFF
V: TRBV18; D: .; J: TRBJ2-2; size: .; DNA: TGTGCCAGCTCATTATCGGGACTCACCGCCGGGGAGCTGTTTTTT; CDR3: CASSLSGLTAGELFF
V: TRBV12-3/TRBV12-4; D: TRBD2; J: TRBJ2-1; size: few; DNA: TGTGCCAGCAGCGGGACTAGCGGCAATGAGCAGTTCTTC; CDR3: CASSGTSGNEQFF
V: TRBV5-1; D: .; J: TRBJ2-2; size: once; DNA: TGCGCCAGCAGCTTGAGAAGCGGCACGAACACCGGGGAGCTGTTTTTT; CDR3: CASSLRSGTNTGELFF
V: TRBV5-5; D: .; J: TRBJ2-5; size: .; DNA: TGTGCCAGCAGCTCCAGGACTATAAGCGCTCTCCAAGAGACCCAGTACTTC; CDR3: CASSSRTISALQETQYF
V: TRBV7-9; D: .; J: TRBJ1-6; size: .; DNA: TGTGCCAGCAGCTTAGGCGGGAGGGGAGATAATTCACCCCTCCACTTT; CDR3: CASSLGGRGDNSPLHF
V: TRBV11-3; D: TRBD1; J: TRBJ2-7; size: .; DNA: TGTGCCAGCAGCAGAGGGACAGCCTACGAGCAGTACTTC; CDR3: CASSRGTAYEQYF
V: TRBV7-9; D: .; J: TRBJ1-5; size: once; DNA: TGTGCCAGCAGCCCGGCCGGGAGAGGTAATCAGCCCCAGCATTTT; CDR3: CASSPAGRGNQPQHF
V: TRBV6-5; D: TRBD1; J: TRBJ2-7; size: .; DNA: TGTGCCAGCAGTAGCCGGGACAGGGAATCCGAGCAGTACTTC; CDR3: CASSSRDRESEQYF
V: TRBV27; D: TRBD2; J: TRBJ2-1; size: .; DNA: TGTGCCAGCAGTTTGCTAAGCGGGGTTCACAATGAGCAGTTCTTC; CDR3: CASSLLSGVHNEQFF
V: TRBV6-5; D: .; J: TRBJ2-7; size: .; DNA: TGTGCCAGCAGTTACTCGTCAGGCGAAGCCTACGAGCAGTACTTC; CDR3: CASSYSSGEAYEQYF
V: TRBV30; D: TRBD1; J: TRBJ2-1; size: .; DNA: TGTGCCTGGAGCCCCAACAGGGGGCCTGAGCAGTTCTTC; CDR3: CAWSPNRGPEQFF
V: TRBV5-8; D: .; J: TRBJ1-4; size: few; DNA: TGTGCCAGCAGCCGGGGGGAGTCGCTCTCAGTTAATGAAAAACTGTTTTTT; CDR3: CASSRGESLSVNEKLFF
V: TRBV4-1; D: .; J: TRBJ1-1; size: .; DNA: TGCGCCAGCAGCCGCCAGGGTGACACTGAAGCTTTCTTT; CDR3: CASSRQGDTEAFF
V: TRBV19; D: TRBD2; J: TRBJ2-2; size: .; DNA: TGTGCCAGTAGGTTCTTAGCGGGGGACCTCACCGGGGAGCTGTTTTTT; CDR3: CASRFLAGDLTGELFF
V: TRBV18; D: .; J: TRBJ2-7; size: .; DNA: TGTGCCAGCTCACCAGCGGGCAGCGTATACGAGCAGTACTTC; CDR3: CASSPAGSVYEQYF
V: TRBV30; D: .; J: TRBJ1-6; size: .; DNA: TGTGCCTGGAGTGTAATCTCCGGGGGGAGTTCACCCCTCCACTTT; CDR3: CAWSVISGGSSPLHF
V: TRBV25-1; D: .; J: TRBJ2-1; size: .; DNA: TGTGCCAGCAGTGAAACTAGAAAGCCCTACAATGAGCAGTTCTTC; CDR3: CASSETRKPYNEQFF
V: TRBV10-1; D: TRBD2; J: TRBJ2-1; size: .; DNA: TGCGCCAGCAGTGAGTCGGCGGGACTAGCGTACAATGAGCAGTTCTTC; CDR3: CASSESAGLAYNEQFF
V: TRBV6-5; D: .; J: TRBJ2-7; size: .; DNA: TGTGCCAGCAGTTACTCGACAGGACCATACTCCTACGAGCAGTACTTC; CDR3: CASSYSTGPYSYEQYF
V: TRBV7-2; D: .; J: TRBJ2-3; size: once; DNA: TGTGCCAGCAGCTTCCCTAGCACAGATACGCAGTATTTT; CDR3: CASSFPSTDTQYF
V: TRBV27; D: TRBD1; J: TRBJ2-7; size: .; DNA: TGTGCGAGTAGTAGGACAGGTACTTCCTACGAGCAGTACTTC; CDR3: CASSRTGTSYEQYF
V: TRBV7-2; D: .; J: TRBJ2-4; size: .; DNA: TGTGCCAGCAGCTTAGCGTCGACAGGCCAGTACTTC; CDR3: CASSLASTGQYF
V: TRBV6-6; D: TRBD1; J: TRBJ1-2; size: once; DNA: TGTGCCAGCAGTCCCCGACAGGGGAGGAACTATGGCTACACCTTC; CDR3: CASSPRQGRNYGYTF